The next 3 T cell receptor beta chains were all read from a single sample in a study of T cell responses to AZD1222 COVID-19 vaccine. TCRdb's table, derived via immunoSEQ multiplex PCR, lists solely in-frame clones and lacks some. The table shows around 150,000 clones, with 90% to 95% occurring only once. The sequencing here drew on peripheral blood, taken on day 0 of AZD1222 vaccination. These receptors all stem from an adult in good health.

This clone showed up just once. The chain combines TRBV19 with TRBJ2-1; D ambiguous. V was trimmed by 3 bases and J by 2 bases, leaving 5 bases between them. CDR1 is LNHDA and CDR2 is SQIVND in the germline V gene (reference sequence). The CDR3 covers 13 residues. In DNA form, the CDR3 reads TGTGCCAGTAGTATGGGTGCCTACAATGAGCAGTTCTTC. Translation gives CASSMGAYNEQFF.

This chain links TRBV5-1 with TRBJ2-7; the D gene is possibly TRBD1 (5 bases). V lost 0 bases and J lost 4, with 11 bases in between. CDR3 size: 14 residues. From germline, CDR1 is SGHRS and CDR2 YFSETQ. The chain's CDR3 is CASSLATDSYEQYF. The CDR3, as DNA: TGCGCCAGCAGCTTGGCGACAGATTCTTACGAGCAGTACTTC.

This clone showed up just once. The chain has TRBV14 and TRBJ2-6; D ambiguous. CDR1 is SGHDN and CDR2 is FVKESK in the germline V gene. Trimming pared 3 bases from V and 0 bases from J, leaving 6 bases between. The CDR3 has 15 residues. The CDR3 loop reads CASSHGSSGANVLTF. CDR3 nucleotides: TGTGCCAGCAGCCATGGAAGCTCTGGGGCCAACGTCCTGACTTTC.